The present T cell receptor beta chain was sequenced within a study of shared clonotypes between healthy human individuals. The study, taken as a whole, reports: A generally larger estimated richness was seen in naive subsets than in memory subsets. A few donors shared 4.5% to 6.5% of their naive CD4 clonotypes. Generation probabilities were higher for clonotypes shared across all four sorted-subset donors than for unshared ones.

The deep-level immunoSEQ assay was used. Sequenced by immunoSEQ multiplex PCR; TCRdb stores in-frame clones only, minus some. Of some 2.1 million clones listed, roughly 94% are singletons. The germline V gene encodes CDR1 SEHNR and CDR2 FQNEAQ (reference sequence). The CDR3 runs to 15 residues. V dropped 5 bases and J dropped 6 bases, with 16 bases sitting between them. Positively selected for CCR7, the CD45RO-negative cells used as naive CD8 cells excluded terminally differentiated effector memory CD45RA+ cells. Points on this clone: The target antigen is unknown.

Sequenced material: naive CD8+ T cells sorted from blood. V usage is TRBV7-9 and J usage is TRBJ1-4, with D perhaps TRBD1 (5 bases). The source of this sequence is a man between 18 and 35 years old in good health. For the CDR3, the DNA is TGTGCCAGCAGCCCACCCCGGGGACCTTATGAAAAACTGTTTTTT. Amino acid sequence: CASSPPRGPYEKLFF.